The present entry profiles one TCR beta chain with its context. No antigen is known for it. The input lacks base qualities; no much larger clone sits a single base away. Amplification of TCR beta CDR3 regions was carried out from RNA transcripts. The first round of RT-PCR for the TCR CDR3 was performed with the HTBI primer set and the Qiagen OneStep RT-PCR kit. Libraries were constructed in a second round of multiplex PCR, after which size selection and purification were performed. The libraries were sequenced on an Illumina HiSeq2000 using paired-end 100 bp reads. Per the authors' processing: SOAPnuke was used to process the raw data, throwing out any read that contained adapters or uncalled bases, had a mean Phred below 15, or lacked an exact constant-primer or identifier match. High-quality paired reads were merged with COPE v1.2.5, and unique nucleotide sequences were defined as clonotypes. MiTCR v1.1 was used to align the clonotypes against IMGT TRBV, TRBD and TRBJ reference segments. Analysis was restricted to V-J combinations with a frequency above 0.0001, which covered roughly 99% of repertoires. A TCS score was defined as the ratio between F50 (clonal expansion) and ExV (chaos), using BLOSUM62-based TCRdist between CDR3 peptides within each V-J. Welch's t-statistics and random forest reduced several hundred V-J features to 13, which were used in a naive Bayes classifier (R e1071). Clones were called with MiXCR by TCRdb after fastp trimmed the public reads at Q25, and only in-frame beta chains were retained. Each entry is one CDR3 protein sequence, shown with its most common DNA and genes. TCRdb's processing, not the study's, gives the V and J calls here. This sample has around 540,000 distinct CDR3 sequences in its table, and 46% of those were observed once. The biggest ten clones account for roughly 8.2% of the sample.

The data originate from a study of T cells in Graves' hyperthyroidism and ophthalmopathy (dated by TCRdb to about 2019). With regard to the full study: To identify distinguishing TCR V-J signatures, a discovery cohort of some 100 patients was used, comprising under 45 with Graves' ophthalmopathy and 55 to 65 with stable Graves' hyperthyroidism. Prospective prediction of ophthalmopathy was tested in an independent validation cohort of 18 hyperthyroidism patients and 15 to 17 patients who later progressed to ophthalmopathy. Following sampling, methimazole starting at 30 mg daily was given to hyperthyroidism patients, and high-dose intravenous methylprednisolone was given to ophthalmopathy patients. In addition, the study compared T-cell repertoires in thyroid tissue and in blood from five or six Graves' hyperthyroidism patients. The paper reports TCR Vbeta CDR3 sequencing of approximately 140 peripheral blood samples: over 40 ophthalmopathy, roughly 74 hyperthyroidism and approximately 17 progressor patients. The 100 discovery patients were divided at random into training and test sets in a 7:3 ratio.

Stable Graves' hyperthyroidism was defined as no progression to ophthalmopathy during 18 months of follow-up. Hyperthyroidism patients were newly diagnosed, had a disease duration of under 2 months, and were aged 18 to 65 years. Any patient with an uncontrolled infection, another autoimmune disease, pregnancy or lactation was excluded. Diagnoses were based on clinical symptoms, serum thyroxine and TRAb, thyroid ultrasound and orbital computed tomography. Total RNA was extracted with Trizol reagent, and quality was checked on an Agilent 2100 Bioanalyzer. Trimming removed 2 bases from V and 10 bases from J; the gene matches leave 3 bases unexplained. In the germline V gene, CDR1 corresponds to SGHRS and CDR2 to YFSETQ. Inclusive of the bounding cysteine and phenylalanine, the CDR3 is 11 residues long. Only the CDR3 portion is preserved as DNA: 33 bases, with reading frame beginning at the first base.

The study at large found these results: A model built on a 13 V-J signature distinguished ophthalmopathy from stable hyperthyroidism, reaching over 85% sensitivity and approximately 83% specificity in cross-validation and 80%/75% in testing. During validation, the model predicted progression to ophthalmopathy a median of roughly 7.1 months ahead of onset, with approximately 71% sensitivity and 72.22% specificity. No statistical method was used to set the sample size in advance, and investigators knew the group allocation. Most expanded thyroid clonotypes (frequency above 0.001) were also detected in blood, a finding suggesting that blood repertoires may reflect thyroid immune responses.

The sequence came from a woman aged 18 to 35 with Graves' hyperthyroidism. Donor details come from another sample of the same person, matched by shared clones. The sequenced sample consisted of peripheral blood or thyroid tissue (not recorded which). The rearrangement joined TRBV5-1 to TRBJ2-7; 7 middle bases align to TRBD2. In nucleotide form, the sequence is TGCGCCAGCAGCTTCGGACTAGTACAGTACTTC. This is translated as CASSFGLVQYF.